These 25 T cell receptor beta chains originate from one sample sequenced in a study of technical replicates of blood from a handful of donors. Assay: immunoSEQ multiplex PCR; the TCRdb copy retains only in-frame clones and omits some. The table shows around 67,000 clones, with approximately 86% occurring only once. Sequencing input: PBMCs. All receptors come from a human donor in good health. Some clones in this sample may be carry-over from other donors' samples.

CDR3 sequence (DNA): TGTGCCAGCAACGTCCGGGACAGGATCTATGGCTACACCTTC. Its protein is CASNVRDRIYGYTF. The chain carries TRBV5-6 and TRBJ1-2; 8 bases match TRBD1. Trimming took 6 bases from V and 4 from J; bases not matched to a gene: 8. This CDR3 comprises 14 residues. In germline, CDR1 is SGHDT, CDR2 YYEEEE. The full variable domain, with the rest looked up from reference TRBV5-6 and TRBJ1-2, is DAGVTQSPTHLIKTRGQQVTLRCSPKSGHDTVSWYQQALGQGPQFIFQYYEEEERQRGNFPDRFSGHQFPNYSSELNVNALLLGDSALYLCASNVRDRIYGYTFGSGTRLTVV.

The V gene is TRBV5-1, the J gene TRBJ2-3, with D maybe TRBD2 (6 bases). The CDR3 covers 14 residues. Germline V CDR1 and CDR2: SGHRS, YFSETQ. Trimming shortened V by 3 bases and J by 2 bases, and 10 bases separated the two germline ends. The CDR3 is CASSSGLNTDTQYF. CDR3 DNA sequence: TGCGCCAGCAGCTCGGGACTCAACACAGATACGCAGTATTTT. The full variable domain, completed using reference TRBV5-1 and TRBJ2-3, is KAGVTQTPRYLIKTRGQQVTLSCSPISGHRSVSWYQQTPGQGLQFLFEYFSETQRNKGNFPGRFSGRQFSNSRSEMNVSTLELGDSALYLCASSSGLNTDTQYFGPGTRLTVL.

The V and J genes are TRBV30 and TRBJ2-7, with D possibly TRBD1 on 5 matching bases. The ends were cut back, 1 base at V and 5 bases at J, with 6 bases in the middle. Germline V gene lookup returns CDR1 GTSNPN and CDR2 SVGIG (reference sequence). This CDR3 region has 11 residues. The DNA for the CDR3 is TGTGCCTGGAGTGGCAGGGACGAGCAGTACTTC. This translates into CAWSGRDEQYF. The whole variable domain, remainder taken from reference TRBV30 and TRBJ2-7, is SQTIHQWPATLVQPVGSPLSLECTVEGTSNPNLYWYRQAAGRGLQLLFYSVGIGQISSEVPQNLSASRPQDRQFILSSKKLLLSDSGFYLCAWSGRDEQYFGPGTRLTVT.

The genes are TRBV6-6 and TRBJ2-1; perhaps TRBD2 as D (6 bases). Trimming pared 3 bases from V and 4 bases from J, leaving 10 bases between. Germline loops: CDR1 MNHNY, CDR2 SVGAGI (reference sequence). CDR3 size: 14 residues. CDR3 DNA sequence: TGTGCCAGCAGTTATGGCGGGACTTACAATGAGCAGTTCTTC. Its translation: CASSYGGTYNEQFF.

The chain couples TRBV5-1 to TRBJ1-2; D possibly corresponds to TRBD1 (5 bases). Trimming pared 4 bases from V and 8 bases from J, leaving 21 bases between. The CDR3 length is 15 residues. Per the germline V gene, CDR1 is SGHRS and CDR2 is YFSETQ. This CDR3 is CASSTQGQGVAGYTF. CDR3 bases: TGCGCCAGCAGCACCCAAGGGCAGGGTGTCGCCGGCTACACCTTC.

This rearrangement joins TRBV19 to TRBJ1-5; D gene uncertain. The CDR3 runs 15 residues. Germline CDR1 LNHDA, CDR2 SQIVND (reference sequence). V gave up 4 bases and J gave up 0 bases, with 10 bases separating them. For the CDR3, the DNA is TGTGCCAGTAGTACAACAGATTATAGCAATCAGCCCCAGCATTTT. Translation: CASSTTDYSNQPQHF.

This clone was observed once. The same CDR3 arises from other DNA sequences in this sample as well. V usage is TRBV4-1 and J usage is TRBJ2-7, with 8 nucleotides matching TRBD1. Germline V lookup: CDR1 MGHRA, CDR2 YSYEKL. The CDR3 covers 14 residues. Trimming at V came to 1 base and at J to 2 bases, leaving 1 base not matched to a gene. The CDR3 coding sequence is TGCGCCAGCAGCCAAGGACAGGGGACCTACGAGCAGTACTTC. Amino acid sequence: CASSQGQGTYEQYF.

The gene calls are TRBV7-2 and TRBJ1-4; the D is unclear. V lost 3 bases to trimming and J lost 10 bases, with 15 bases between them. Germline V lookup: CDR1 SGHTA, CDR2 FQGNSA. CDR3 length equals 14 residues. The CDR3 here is CASSFGMSPTKLFF. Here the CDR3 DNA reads TGTGCCAGCAGCTTCGGGATGTCCCCGACAAAACTGTTTTTT.

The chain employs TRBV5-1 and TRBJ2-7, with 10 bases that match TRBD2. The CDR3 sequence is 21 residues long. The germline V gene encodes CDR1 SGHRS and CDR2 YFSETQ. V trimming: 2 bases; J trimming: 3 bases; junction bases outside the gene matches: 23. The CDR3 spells CASSFRWVEGTSATIHYEQYF. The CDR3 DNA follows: TGCGCCAGCAGCTTCCGCTGGGTTGAGGGGACTAGCGCAACAATCCACTACGAGCAGTACTTC. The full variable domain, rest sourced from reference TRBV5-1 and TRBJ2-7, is KAGVTQTPRYLIKTRGQQVTLSCSPISGHRSVSWYQQTPGQGLQFLFEYFSETQRNKGNFPGRFSGRQFSNSRSEMNVSTLELGDSALYLCASSFRWVEGTSATIHYEQYFGPGTRLTVT.

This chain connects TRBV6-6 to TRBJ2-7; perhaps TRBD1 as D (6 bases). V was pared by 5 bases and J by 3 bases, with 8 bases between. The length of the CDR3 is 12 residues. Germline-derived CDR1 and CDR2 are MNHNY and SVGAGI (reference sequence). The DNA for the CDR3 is TGTGCCAGCAGTCGCAGGGGCTACGAGCAGTACTTC. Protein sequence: CASSRRGYEQYF.

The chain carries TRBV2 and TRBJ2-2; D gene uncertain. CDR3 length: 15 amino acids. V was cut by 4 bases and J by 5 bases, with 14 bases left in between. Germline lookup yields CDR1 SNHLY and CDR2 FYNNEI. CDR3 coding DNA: TGTGCCAGCAGTGGCGAGTCCCCGAGGACCGGGGAGCTGTTTTTT. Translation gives CASSGESPRTGELFF.

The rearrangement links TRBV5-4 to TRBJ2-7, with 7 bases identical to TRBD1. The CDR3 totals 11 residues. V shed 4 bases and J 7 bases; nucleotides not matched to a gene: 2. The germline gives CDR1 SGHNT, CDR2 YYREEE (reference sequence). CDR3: CASSDRVEQYF. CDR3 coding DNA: TGTGCCAGCAGCGACAGGGTGGAGCAGTACTTC. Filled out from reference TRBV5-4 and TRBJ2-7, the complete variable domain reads ETGVTQSPTHLIKTRGQQVTLRCSSQSGHNTVSWYQQALGQGPQFIFQYYREEENGRGNFPPRFSGLQFPNYSSELNVNALELDDSALYLCASSDRVEQYFGPGTRLTVT.

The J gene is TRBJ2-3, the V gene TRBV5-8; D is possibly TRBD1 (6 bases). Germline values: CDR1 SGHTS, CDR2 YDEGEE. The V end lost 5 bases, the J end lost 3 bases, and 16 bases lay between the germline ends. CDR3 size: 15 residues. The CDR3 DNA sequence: TGTGCCAGCAGTCCAACAGGGTTCCCAACAGATACGCAGTATTTT. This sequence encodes CASSPTGFPTDTQYF.

For the CDR3, the DNA is TGTGCCATCAGTGAATTCCAGGGTCGAACCACCGGGGAGCTGTTTTTT. It encodes CAISEFQGRTTGELFF. This chain joins TRBV10-3 and TRBJ2-2; D is perhaps TRBD1 (5 bases). The germline gives CDR1 ENHRY, CDR2 SYGVKD. The V and J ends lost 3 bases and 4 bases respectively, with 15 bases between them. CDR3 length equals 16 residues.

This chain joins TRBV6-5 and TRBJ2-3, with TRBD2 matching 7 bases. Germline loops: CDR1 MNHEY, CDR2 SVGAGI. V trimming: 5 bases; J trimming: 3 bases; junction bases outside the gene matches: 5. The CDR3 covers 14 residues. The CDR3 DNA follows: TGTGCCAGCAGTGCGCGGGAGTTGACAGATACGCAGTATTTT. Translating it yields CASSARELTDTQYF.

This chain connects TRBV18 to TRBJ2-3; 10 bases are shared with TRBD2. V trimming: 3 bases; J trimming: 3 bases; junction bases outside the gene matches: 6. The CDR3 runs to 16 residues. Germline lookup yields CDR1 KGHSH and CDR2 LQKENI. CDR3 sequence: CASSPLSGRGTDTQYF. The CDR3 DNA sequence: TGTGCCAGCTCACCCCTAAGCGGGAGGGGGACAGATACGCAGTATTTT.

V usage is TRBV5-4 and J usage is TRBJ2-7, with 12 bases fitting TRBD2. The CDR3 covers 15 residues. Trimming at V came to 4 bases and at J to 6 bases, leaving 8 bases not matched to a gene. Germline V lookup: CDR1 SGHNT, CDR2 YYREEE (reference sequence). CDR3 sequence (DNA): TGTGCCAGCAGCCCCCCCGGACTAGCGGGAAGCGAGCAGTACTTC. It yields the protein CASSPPGLAGSEQYF.

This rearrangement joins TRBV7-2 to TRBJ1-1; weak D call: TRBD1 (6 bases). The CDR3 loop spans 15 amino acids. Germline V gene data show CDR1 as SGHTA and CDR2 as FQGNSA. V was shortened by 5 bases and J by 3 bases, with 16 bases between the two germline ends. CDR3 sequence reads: CASSPYRGGDTEAFF. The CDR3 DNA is TGTGCCAGCAGCCCCTACCGGGGGGGCGACACTGAAGCTTTCTTT.

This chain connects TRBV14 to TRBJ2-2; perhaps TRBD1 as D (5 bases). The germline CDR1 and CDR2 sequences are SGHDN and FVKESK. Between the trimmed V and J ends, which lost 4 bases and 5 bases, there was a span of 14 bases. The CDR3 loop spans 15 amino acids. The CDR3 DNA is TGTGCCAGCAGCCGCCTGGGGCCGTATACCGGGGAGCTGTTTTTT. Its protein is CASSRLGPYTGELFF.

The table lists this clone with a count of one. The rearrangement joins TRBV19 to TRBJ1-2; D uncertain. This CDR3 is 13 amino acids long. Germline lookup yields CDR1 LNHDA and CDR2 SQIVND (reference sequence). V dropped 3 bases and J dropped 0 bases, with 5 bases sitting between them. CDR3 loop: CASSMRANYGYTF. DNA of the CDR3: TGTGCCAGTAGTATGAGAGCTAACTATGGCTACACCTTC.

CDR3 sequence (DNA): TGTGCCAGCAGTGACTCCCAGTACTCCTACAATGAGCAGTTCTTC. It yields the protein CASSDSQYSYNEQFF. The rearrangement joins TRBV6-4 to TRBJ2-1; D is unclear. The V gene's germline CDR1 is MRHNA and CDR2 SNTAGT. Deletions cut 0 bases from V and 0 bases from J, with 6 bases between. The CDR3 consists of 15 residues.

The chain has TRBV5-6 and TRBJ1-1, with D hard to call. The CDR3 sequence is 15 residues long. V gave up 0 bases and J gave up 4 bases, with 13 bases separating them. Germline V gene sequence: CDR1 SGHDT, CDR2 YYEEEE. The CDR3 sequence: CASSLAGFAGTEAFF. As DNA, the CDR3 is TGTGCCAGCAGCTTGGCGGGGTTTGCTGGCACTGAAGCTTTCTTT.

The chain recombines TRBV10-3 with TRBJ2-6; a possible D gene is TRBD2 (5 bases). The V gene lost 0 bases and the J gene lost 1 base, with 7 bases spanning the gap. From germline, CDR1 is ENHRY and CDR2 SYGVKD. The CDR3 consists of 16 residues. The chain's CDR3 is CAISESSGSGANVLTF. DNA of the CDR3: TGTGCCATCAGTGAGTCTTCGGGATCTGGGGCCAACGTCCTGACTTTC.

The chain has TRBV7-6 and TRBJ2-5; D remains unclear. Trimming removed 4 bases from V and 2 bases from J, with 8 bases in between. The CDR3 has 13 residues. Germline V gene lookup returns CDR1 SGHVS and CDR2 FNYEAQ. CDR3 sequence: CASSSGEQETQYF. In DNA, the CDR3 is TGTGCCAGCAGCTCAGGTGAACAAGAGACCCAGTACTTC. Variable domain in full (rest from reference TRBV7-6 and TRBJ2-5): GAGVSQSPRYKVTKRGQDVALRCDPISGHVSLYWYRQALGQGPEFLTYFNYEAQQDKSGLPNDRFSAERPEGSISTLTIQRTEQRDSAMYRCASSSGEQETQYFGPGTRLLVL.

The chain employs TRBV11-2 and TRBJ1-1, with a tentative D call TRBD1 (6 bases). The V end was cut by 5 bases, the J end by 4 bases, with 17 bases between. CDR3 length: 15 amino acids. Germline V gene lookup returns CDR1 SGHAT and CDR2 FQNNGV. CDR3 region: CASSPQGRGATEAFF. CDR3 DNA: TGTGCCAGCAGCCCACAAGGACGGGGGGCCACTGAAGCTTTCTTT. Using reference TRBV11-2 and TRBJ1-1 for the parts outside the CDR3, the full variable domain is EAGVAQSPRYKIIEKRQSVAFWCNPISGHATLYWYQQILGQGPKLLIQFQNNGVVDDSQLPKDRFSAERLKGVDSTLKIQPAKLEDSAVYLCASSPQGRGATEAFFGQGTRLTVV.